These T cell receptor beta chains were read from a single sample in a study of blood T cells in healthy people across ages. One entry per CDR3 protein, called by TCRdb with MiXCR from the 5' RACE reads. This sample has some 1.7 million distinct CDR3 sequences, with approximately 30% found just once. Sequencing input: blood. The receptors derive from a woman aged 25 to 45 in good health. CDR3s include the opening cysteine and the closing phenylalanine or tryptophan. The order of the fields is D gene, V gene, J gene, clone size, CDR3 protein, CDR3 DNA. The D gene is left open where the match is weak. Clone size is given for some rows only: seen once, a few or many times, or a class if the clone is expanded.

D gene: -; V gene: TRBV20-1; J gene: TRBJ2-5; clone size: few; CDR3 protein: CSARRGRLAVQETQYF; CDR3 DNA: TGCAGTGCTAGAAGGGGGCGCCTAGCGGTCCAAGAGACCCAGTACTTC
D gene: -; V gene: TRBV2; J gene: TRBJ2-4; clone size: few; CDR3 protein: CASSDQGNIQYF; CDR3 DNA: TGTGCCAGCAGTGATCAGGGGAACATTCAGTACTTC
D gene: TRBD1; V gene: TRBV6-6; J gene: TRBJ1-6; clone size: -; CDR3 protein: CASSATGPGSPLHF; CDR3 DNA: TGTGCCAGCAGTGCGACAGGGCCAGGGTCACCCCTCCACTTT
D gene: -; V gene: TRBV28; J gene: TRBJ2-5; clone size: -; CDR3 protein: CASSSRLGAQETQYF; CDR3 DNA: TGTGCCAGCAGTTCCCGATTGGGGGCCCAAGAGACCCAGTACTTC
D gene: TRBD2; V gene: TRBV7-2; J gene: TRBJ2-7; clone size: -; CDR3 protein: CASGAGLTTYEQYF; CDR3 DNA: TGTGCAAGCGGGGCTGGGCTGACCACCTACGAGCAGTACTTC
D gene: TRBD2; V gene: TRBV4-1; J gene: TRBJ2-4; clone size: -; CDR3 protein: CASSQGAVAGLNIQYF; CDR3 DNA: TGCGCCAGCAGCCAAGGCGCGGTAGCGGGGTTAAACATTCAGTACTTC
D gene: -; V gene: TRBV20-1; J gene: TRBJ2-5; clone size: -; CDR3 protein: CSASRAEGPVDVGTQYF; CDR3 DNA: TGCAGTGCTAGCCGCGCGGAGGGGCCGGTAGACGTCGGGACCCAGTACTTC
D gene: -; V gene: TRBV7-2; J gene: TRBJ2-5; clone size: few; CDR3 protein: CANSPTRVGETQYF; CDR3 DNA: TGTGCCAACAGCCCCACCAGAGTCGGGGAGACCCAGTACTTC
D gene: TRBD2; V gene: TRBV9; J gene: TRBJ2-5; clone size: few; CDR3 protein: CASSVVAGAGEKTQYF; CDR3 DNA: TGTGCCAGCAGCGTAGTGGCGGGAGCGGGTGAGAAGACCCAGTACTTC
D gene: -; V gene: TRBV9; J gene: TRBJ1-5; clone size: -; CDR3 protein: CASSVAGDLNQPQHF; CDR3 DNA: TGTGCCAGCAGCGTAGCGGGAGATCTCAATCAGCCCCAGCATTTT
D gene: TRBD2; V gene: TRBV20-1; J gene: TRBJ2-3; clone size: -; CDR3 protein: CSARHGGDITDTQYF; CDR3 DNA: TGCAGTGCTAGACACGGGGGGGATATCACAGATACGCAGTATTTT
D gene: TRBD2; V gene: TRBV5-1; J gene: TRBJ2-1; clone size: -; CDR3 protein: CASSPGLAGGLEQFF; CDR3 DNA: TGCGCCAGCAGCCCCGGACTAGCGGGGGGGCTTGAGCAGTTCTTC
D gene: TRBD2; V gene: TRBV20-1; J gene: TRBJ2-5; clone size: -; CDR3 protein: CSASLVGGGIQETQYF; CDR3 DNA: TGCAGTGCTAGCCTTGTGGGCGGGGGGATTCAAGAGACCCAGTACTTC
D gene: -; V gene: TRBV5-1; J gene: TRBJ1-2; clone size: -; CDR3 protein: CASSLAAGPMGYTF; CDR3 DNA: TGCGCCAGCAGCTTGGCGGCAGGGCCTATGGGCTACACCTTC
D gene: -; V gene: TRBV29-1; J gene: TRBJ1-3; clone size: few; CDR3 protein: CSVVGSGNTIYF; CDR3 DNA: TGCAGCGTTGTAGGGTCTGGAAACACCATATATTTT
D gene: -; V gene: TRBV29-1; J gene: TRBJ2-6; clone size: few; CDR3 protein: CSVVVGAGANVLTF; CDR3 DNA: TGCAGCGTTGTTGTGGGAGCTGGGGCCAACGTCCTGACTTTC
D gene: TRBD1; V gene: TRBV20-1; J gene: TRBJ2-7; clone size: few; CDR3 protein: CSASLGTGAYEQYF; CDR3 DNA: TGCAGTGCTAGCTTGGGGACAGGGGCCTACGAGCAGTACTTC
D gene: TRBD1; V gene: TRBV9; J gene: TRBJ2-3; clone size: few; CDR3 protein: CASSVTTGSTDTQYF; CDR3 DNA: TGTGCCAGCAGCGTTACGACAGGGAGCACAGATACGCAGTATTTT
D gene: -; V gene: TRBV6-2/TRBV6-3; J gene: TRBJ2-1; clone size: -; CDR3 protein: CASSNGLEQFF; CDR3 DNA: TGTGCCAGCAGTAATGGACTCGAGCAGTTCTTC
D gene: -; V gene: TRBV29-1; J gene: TRBJ2-1; clone size: -; CDR3 protein: CSVPHPGSYNEQFF; CDR3 DNA: TGCAGCGTGCCCCATCCAGGCTCCTACAATGAGCAGTTCTTC
D gene: TRBD1; V gene: TRBV20-1; J gene: TRBJ2-3; clone size: many; CDR3 protein: CSARTGSMVTDTQYF; CDR3 DNA: TGCAGTGCGCGGACAGGTTCAATGGTCACAGATACGCAGTATTTT
D gene: -; V gene: TRBV12-3/TRBV12-4; J gene: TRBJ1-2; clone size: few; CDR3 protein: CASSQMSNYGYTF; CDR3 DNA: TGTGCCAGCAGCCAAATGTCGAACTATGGCTACACCTTC
D gene: -; V gene: TRBV21-1; J gene: TRBJ2-1; clone size: -; CDR3 protein: CASTLLGIPRTYNEQFF; CDR3 DNA: TGTGCCAGCACCTTACTCGGAATTCCACGAACTTACAATGAGCAGTTCTTC
D gene: -; V gene: TRBV4-1; J gene: TRBJ2-7; clone size: few; CDR3 protein: CASSPDPGAPYEQYF; CDR3 DNA: TGCGCCAGCAGTCCCGACCCGGGAGCGCCCTACGAGCAGTACTTC
D gene: -; V gene: TRBV20-1; J gene: TRBJ2-1; clone size: -; CDR3 protein: CSARERGTSCNEQFF; CDR3 DNA: TGCAGTGCTAGAGAGCGGGGGACATCCTGCAATGAGCAGTTCTTC
D gene: -; V gene: TRBV28; J gene: TRBJ2-5; clone size: few; CDR3 protein: CASLQVGIRETQYF; CDR3 DNA: TGTGCCAGCCTGCAGGTTGGCATCCGGGAGACCCAGTACTTC
D gene: TRBD1; V gene: TRBV20-1; J gene: TRBJ1-6; clone size: -; CDR3 protein: CSVGKSTGMGSPLHF; CDR3 DNA: TGCAGTGTGGGAAAGTCGACAGGGATGGGTTCACCCCTCCACTTT
D gene: TRBD1; V gene: TRBV4-1; J gene: TRBJ2-1; clone size: many; CDR3 protein: CASSQRDRNNEQFF; CDR3 DNA: TGCGCCAGCAGCCAACGGGACAGAAACAATGAGCAGTTCTTC
D gene: TRBD2; V gene: TRBV7-2; J gene: TRBJ2-3; clone size: few; CDR3 protein: CASSPSGTLDTQYF; CDR3 DNA: TGTGCCAGCAGCCCAAGCGGGACTTTAGATACGCAGTATTTT
D gene: TRBD1; V gene: TRBV3-1; J gene: TRBJ1-2; clone size: few; CDR3 protein: CASSQMPGQGYGYTF; CDR3 DNA: TGTGCCAGCAGCCAGATGCCCGGACAGGGGTATGGCTACACCTTC
D gene: TRBD1; V gene: TRBV7-9; J gene: TRBJ2-7; clone size: few; CDR3 protein: CASSYRGRLFQYF; CDR3 DNA: TGTGCCAGCAGCTACAGGGGGCGTTTATTTCAGTACTTC
D gene: TRBD2; V gene: TRBV20-1; J gene: TRBJ2-1; clone size: many; CDR3 protein: CSARHSGRNYNEQFF; CDR3 DNA: TGCAGTGCTAGGCACAGCGGGAGGAATTACAATGAGCAGTTCTTC
D gene: -; V gene: TRBV5-1; J gene: TRBJ2-5; clone size: -; CDR3 protein: CASSLRTGREETQYF; CDR3 DNA: TGCGCCAGCAGCTTGCGAACTGGAAGGGAGGAGACCCAGTACTTC
D gene: -; V gene: TRBV6-1; J gene: TRBJ1-5; clone size: -; CDR3 protein: CASRPTKGVEQPQHF; CDR3 DNA: TGTGCCAGCAGACCAACTAAGGGGGTAGAGCAGCCCCAGCATTTT
D gene: -; V gene: TRBV29-1; J gene: TRBJ2-7; clone size: many; CDR3 protein: CSAMAGPPYEQYF; CDR3 DNA: TGCAGCGCAATGGCGGGTCCGCCCTACGAGCAGTACTTC
D gene: -; V gene: TRBV7-2; J gene: TRBJ2-7; clone size: few; CDR3 protein: CASSSPDRSKQYF; CDR3 DNA: TGTGCCAGCAGCTCCCCTGACCGTAGCAAGCAGTACTTC
D gene: -; V gene: TRBV3-1; J gene: TRBJ2-7; clone size: -; CDR3 protein: CASSQTRSSYEQYF; CDR3 DNA: TGTGCCAGCAGTCAAACACGGAGCTCCTACGAGCAGTACTTC